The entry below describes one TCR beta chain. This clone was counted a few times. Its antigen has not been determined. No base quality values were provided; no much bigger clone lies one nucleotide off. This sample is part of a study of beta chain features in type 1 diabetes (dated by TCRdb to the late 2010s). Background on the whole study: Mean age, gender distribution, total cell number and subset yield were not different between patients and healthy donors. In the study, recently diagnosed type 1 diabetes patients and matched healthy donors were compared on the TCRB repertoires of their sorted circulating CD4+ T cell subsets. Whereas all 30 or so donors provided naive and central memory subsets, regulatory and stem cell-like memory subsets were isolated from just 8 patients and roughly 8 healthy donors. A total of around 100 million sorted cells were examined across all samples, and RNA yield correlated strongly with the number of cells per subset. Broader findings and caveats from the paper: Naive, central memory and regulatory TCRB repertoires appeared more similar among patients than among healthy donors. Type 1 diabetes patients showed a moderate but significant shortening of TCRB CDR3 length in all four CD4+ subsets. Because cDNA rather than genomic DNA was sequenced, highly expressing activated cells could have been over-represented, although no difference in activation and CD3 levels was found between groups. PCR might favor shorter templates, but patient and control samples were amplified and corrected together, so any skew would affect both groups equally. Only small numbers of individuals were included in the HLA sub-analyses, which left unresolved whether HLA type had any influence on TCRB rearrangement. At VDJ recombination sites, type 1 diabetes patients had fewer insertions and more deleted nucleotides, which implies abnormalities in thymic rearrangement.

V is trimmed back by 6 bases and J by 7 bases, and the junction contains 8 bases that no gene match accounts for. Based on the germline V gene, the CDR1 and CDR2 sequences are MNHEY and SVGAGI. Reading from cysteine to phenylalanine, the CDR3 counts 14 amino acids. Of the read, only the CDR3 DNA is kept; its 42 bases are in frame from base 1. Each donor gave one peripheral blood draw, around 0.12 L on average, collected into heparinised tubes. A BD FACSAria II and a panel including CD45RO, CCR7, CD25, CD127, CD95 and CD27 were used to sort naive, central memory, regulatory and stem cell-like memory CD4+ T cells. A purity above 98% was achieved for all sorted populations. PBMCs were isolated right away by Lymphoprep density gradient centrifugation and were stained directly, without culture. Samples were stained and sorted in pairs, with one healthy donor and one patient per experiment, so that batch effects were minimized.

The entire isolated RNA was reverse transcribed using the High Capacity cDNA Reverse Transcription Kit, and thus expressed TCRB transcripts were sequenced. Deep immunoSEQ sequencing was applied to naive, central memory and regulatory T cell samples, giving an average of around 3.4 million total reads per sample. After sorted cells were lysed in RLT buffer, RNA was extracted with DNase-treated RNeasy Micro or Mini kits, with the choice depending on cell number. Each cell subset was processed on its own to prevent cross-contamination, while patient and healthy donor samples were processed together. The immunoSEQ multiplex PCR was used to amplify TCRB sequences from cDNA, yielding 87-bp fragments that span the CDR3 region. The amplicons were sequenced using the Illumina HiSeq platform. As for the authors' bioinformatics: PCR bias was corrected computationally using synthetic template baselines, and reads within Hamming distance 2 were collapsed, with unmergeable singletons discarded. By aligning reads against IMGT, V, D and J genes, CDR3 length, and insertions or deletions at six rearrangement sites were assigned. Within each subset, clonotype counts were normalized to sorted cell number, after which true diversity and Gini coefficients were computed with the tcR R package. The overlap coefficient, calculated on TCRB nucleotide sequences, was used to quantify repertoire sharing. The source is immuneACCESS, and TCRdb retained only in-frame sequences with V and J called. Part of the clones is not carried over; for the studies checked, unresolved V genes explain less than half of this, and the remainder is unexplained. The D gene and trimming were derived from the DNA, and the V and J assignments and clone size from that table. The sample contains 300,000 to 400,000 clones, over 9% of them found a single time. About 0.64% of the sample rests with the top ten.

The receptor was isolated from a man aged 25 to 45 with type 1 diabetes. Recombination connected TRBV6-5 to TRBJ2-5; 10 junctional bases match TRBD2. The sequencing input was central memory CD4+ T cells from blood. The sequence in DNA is TGTGCCAGCAGGACGGGACTAGCGAGGGTGACCCAGTACTTC. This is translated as CASRTGLARVTQYF.